The rows below give T cell receptor beta chains drawn from one sample of a study of a mutant IDH1 vaccine in newly diagnosed glioma. Only in-frame clones appear in the TCRdb table, and some are missing; sequencing was by immunoSEQ multiplex PCR. The sample consists of 92,000 or so clones, roughly four fifths of them appearing once. The starting material was PBMCs, obtained from a glioma patient treated with radiotherapy, temozolomide or both. The origin of the receptors is a man aged 40-50 years with glioma. Some clones in this sample may be carry-over from other donors' samples. Both conserved end residues are part of each CDR3. A D gene is named only where the DNA matches it firmly. Expanded clones get a size class; other rows say once, few or many, or leave the size out.

>TRBV5-8|TRBJ1-5|.|.
TGTGCCAGCAGCCCTGGGACGGACCTATATAGCAATCAGCCCCAGCATTTT
CASSPGTDLYSNQPQHF
>TRBV10-2|TRBJ2-7|.|.
TGCGCCAGCAGTGATATAGGGCCCTACGAGCAGTACTTC
CASSDIGPYEQYF
>TRBV9|TRBJ1-3|.|.
TGTGCCAGCAGCGCGGTCGCAGGGGACTCTGGAAACACCATATATTTT
CASSAVAGDSGNTIYF
>TRBV7-7|TRBJ2-5|.|.
TGTGCCAGCAGCTTCAGGGGGGGAGCTGAGACCCAGTACTTC
CASSFRGGAETQYF
>TRBV14|TRBJ2-7|.|few
TGTGCCAGCAGCCAAGATCTCAGGGACGAGCAGTACTTC
CASSQDLRDEQYF
>TRBV5-1|TRBJ2-7|TRBD2|.
TGCGCCAGCAGCCCGGGACTAGAGGGCGAGCAGTACTTC
CASSPGLEGEQYF
>TRBV30|TRBJ1-5|.|once
TGTGCCTGGAGTAAAACAGACGATCAGCCCCAGCATTTT
CAWSKTDDQPQHF
>TRBV5-6|TRBJ2-2|TRBD2|.
TGTGCCAGCAGTCGAAGCGGGGGGTCCGGGGAGCTGTTTTTT
CASSRSGGSGELFF
>TRBV9|TRBJ1-2|.|.
TGTGCCAGCAGCGTAGAGGGGGGAGGGGGTTATGGCTACACCTTC
CASSVEGGGGYGYTF
>TRBV30|TRBJ1-5|TRBD1|few
TGTGCCTGGAGTGATCAGGGGGATCAGCCCCAGCATTTT
CAWSDQGDQPQHF
>TRBV4-2|TRBJ1-4|.|.
TGTGCCAGCAGCCAACCTAGGGACGGCCTTAATGAAAAACTGTTTTTT
CASSQPRDGLNEKLFF
>TRBV25-1|TRBJ2-7|TRBD1|.
TGTGCCAGCCAGACTAACAGGGGCGAGCAGTACTTC
CASQTNRGEQYF
>TRBV6-4|TRBJ2-3|.|.
TGTGCCAGCAGTGACTCGGGGGACAGCACAGATACGCAGTATTTT
CASSDSGDSTDTQYF
>TRBV11-2|TRBJ1-1|.|.
TGTGCCAGCAGCTTAGACTTCCTTGCTTTCTTT
CASSLDFLAFF
>TRBV19|TRBJ1-1|.|few
TGTGCCAGTAGCTTGGGGGGTGGTGGCCCTGAAGCTTTCTTT
CASSLGGGGPEAFF
>TRBV29-1|TRBJ2-2|TRBD1|.
TGCAGCGCCGACAGGGATAACACCGGGGAGCTGTTTTTT
CSADRDNTGELFF
>TRBV4-1|TRBJ2-2|.|.
TGCGCCAGCAGCCAAGTAAGCGTGTTCGGTCTGACCGGGGAGCTGTTTTTT
CASSQVSVFGLTGELFF
>TRBV27|TRBJ2-1|.|.
TGTGCCAGCAGTTTACTAGCTGTGACGAGCTCCTACAATGAGCAGTTCTTC
CASSLLAVTSSYNEQFF
>TRBV4-1|TRBJ2-7|.|once
TGCGCCAGCAGCCAAAGGTGGCGGGGAGATACCTACGAGCAGTACTTC
CASSQRWRGDTYEQYF
>TRBV5-1|TRBJ1-5|TRBD1|.
TGCGCCAGCAGCTTGGACGGACAGGGGAATCAGCCCCAGCATTTT
CASSLDGQGNQPQHF
>TRBV6-5|TRBJ2-3|TRBD1|.
TGTGCCAGCAGTTCCCCGACAGGGGAAATCACAGATACGCAGTATTTT
CASSSPTGEITDTQYF
>TRBV6-5|TRBJ2-7|TRBD1|.
TGTGCCAGCAGTTTATCGACAGGGAGCTCCTACGAGCAGTACTTC
CASSLSTGSSYEQYF
>TRBV18|TRBJ2-3|.|.
TGTGCCAGCTCACCACCGTATCCAGTTCCGGCGCTTTTT
CASSPPYPVPALF
>TRBV19|TRBJ1-2|TRBD1|once
TGTGCCAGTACCCTTTCGGACAGGCCCTCTAACTATGGCTACACCTTC
CASTLSDRPSNYGYTF
>TRBV25-1|TRBJ1-2|.|.
TGTGCCAGCAGTGGGGGATTTAACTATGGCTACACCTTC
CASSGGFNYGYTF
>TRBV6-1|TRBJ1-2|TRBD1|.
TGTGCCAGCAGTCCATACAGGGGGCAGTATGGCTACACCTTC
CASSPYRGQYGYTF
>TRBV5-1|TRBJ1-2|.|.
TGCGCCAGCAGAAATTTTGACCGCCCGGATGGCTACACCTTC
CASRNFDRPDGYTF
>TRBV7-2|TRBJ2-1|TRBD2|.
TGTGCCAGCAGCCGAAGCGGGGGGGCCTACAATGAGCAGTTCTTC
CASSRSGGAYNEQFF
>TRBV7-6|TRBJ1-4|.|.
TGTGCCAGCAGCTTAGGGGGCGAGGATGAAAAACTGTTTTTT
CASSLGGEDEKLFF
>TRBV11-2|TRBJ1-2|TRBD1|.
TGTGCCAGCAGCTTAAGTGGGGGACAGGGGTATGGCTACACCTTC
CASSLSGGQGYGYTF
>TRBV19|TRBJ1-5|.|.
TGTGCCAGTAGTGCAGTCCAGGGAGACAATCAGCCCCAGCATTTT
CASSAVQGDNQPQHF
>TRBV9|TRBJ2-5|.|.
TGTGCCAGCGGCCCTAGGACTCAAGGGACCCAGTACTTC
CASGPRTQGTQYF
>TRBV5-6|TRBJ2-2|.|.
TGTGCCAGCAGCTTGGCGGGGGGCTCCGGGGAGCTGTTTTTT
CASSLAGGSGELFF
>TRBV5-6|TRBJ2-2|.|.
TGTGCCAGCAGCTTCAGTGGGCTCGGAACCGGGGAGCTGTTTTTT
CASSFSGLGTGELFF
>TRBV18|TRBJ2-7|.|.
TGTGCCAGCTCACCGCGGCGGAGCTACGAGCAGTACTTC
CASSPRRSYEQYF
>TRBV29-1|TRBJ2-7|TRBD1|once
TGCAGCGCCAGGACAGGGGGACAATACGAGCAGTACTTC
CSARTGGQYEQYF
>TRBV7-9|TRBJ1-2|.|.
TGTGCCAGCAGTCCGGACAGCCGTTATGGCTACACCTTC
CASSPDSRYGYTF
>TRBV5-5|TRBJ2-1|TRBD2|.
TGTGCCAGCAGGGGCGGGGACTACTACAATGAGCAGTTCTTC
CASRGGDYYNEQFF
>TRBV6-5|TRBJ1-1|.|.
TGTGCCAGCAGCCTCCCCGGCAGTGGGCGAGCTTTCTTT
CASSLPGSGRAFF
>TRBV7-9|TRBJ2-1|TRBD2|.
TGTGCCAGCAGGAAAACCGGGACTAGCGGGGGCAATGAGCAGTTCTTC
CASRKTGTSGGNEQFF